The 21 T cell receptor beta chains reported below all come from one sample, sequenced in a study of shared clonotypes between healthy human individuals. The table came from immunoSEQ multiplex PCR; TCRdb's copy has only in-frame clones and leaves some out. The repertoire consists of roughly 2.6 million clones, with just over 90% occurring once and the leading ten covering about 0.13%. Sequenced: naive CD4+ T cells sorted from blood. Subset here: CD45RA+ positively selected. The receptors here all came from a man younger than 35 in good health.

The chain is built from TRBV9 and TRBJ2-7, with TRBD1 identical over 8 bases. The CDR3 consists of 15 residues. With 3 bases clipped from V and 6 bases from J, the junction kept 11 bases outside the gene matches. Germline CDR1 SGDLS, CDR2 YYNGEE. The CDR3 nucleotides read TGTGCCAGCAGCGCAGAGAGGGCAGGGGGCGGCGAGCAGTACTTC. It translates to CASSAERAGGGEQYF.

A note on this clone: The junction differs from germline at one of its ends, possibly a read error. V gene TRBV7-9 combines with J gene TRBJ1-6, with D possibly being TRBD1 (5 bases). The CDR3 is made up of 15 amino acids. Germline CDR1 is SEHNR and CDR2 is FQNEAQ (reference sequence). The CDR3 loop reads CASMDTRLINSPPHF. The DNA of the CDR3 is TGTGCCAGCATGGACACCCGGCTCATTAATTCACCCCCCCACTTT.

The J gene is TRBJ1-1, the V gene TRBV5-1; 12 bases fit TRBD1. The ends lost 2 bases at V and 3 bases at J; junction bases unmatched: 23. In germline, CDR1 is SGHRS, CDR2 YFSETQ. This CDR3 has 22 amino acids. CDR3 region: CASSLRKILAPGQGAVDTEAFF. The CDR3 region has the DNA TGCGCCAGCAGCTTAAGAAAAATTTTGGCGCCGGGACAGGGGGCAGTGGACACTGAAGCTTTCTTT.

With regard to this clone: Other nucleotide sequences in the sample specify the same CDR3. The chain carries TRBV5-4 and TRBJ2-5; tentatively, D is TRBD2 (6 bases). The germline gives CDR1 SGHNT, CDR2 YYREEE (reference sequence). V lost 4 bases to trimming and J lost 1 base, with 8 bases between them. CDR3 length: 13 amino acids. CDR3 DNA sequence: TGTGCCAGCAGCCGGGGACTCCAAGAGACCCAGTACTTC. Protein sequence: CASSRGLQETQYF.

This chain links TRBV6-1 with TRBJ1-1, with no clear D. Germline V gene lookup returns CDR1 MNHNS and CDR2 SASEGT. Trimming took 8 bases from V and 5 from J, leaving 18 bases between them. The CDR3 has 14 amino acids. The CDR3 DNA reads TGTGCCAGCTTCGCTCGGGCCCGAATTACTGAAGCTTTCTTT. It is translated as CASFARARITEAFF.

The CDR3 DNA is TGTGCCAGCAGCTCCGGGGGAGCTGGGTACTTC. Encoded protein: CASSSGGAGYF. The rearrangement links TRBV28 to TRBJ2-7; TRBD2 might be the D (6 bases). CDR3 length: 11 residues. Germline loops: CDR1 MDHEN, CDR2 SYDVKM. V gave up 6 bases and J gave up 12 bases, with 15 bases separating them. Full variable domain (outside the CDR3, taken from reference TRBV28 and TRBJ2-7): DVKVTQSSRYLVKRTGEKVFLECVQDMDHENMFWYRQDPGLGLRLIYFSYDVKMKEKGDIPEGYSVSREKKERFSLILESASTNQTSMYLCASSSGGAGYFGPGTRLTVT.

The CDR3: CASSFRWTSGTTYNEQFF. The CDR3 nucleotides read TGTGCCAGCAGCTTTCGTTGGACTAGCGGGACAACCTACAATGAGCAGTTCTTC. The rearrangement links TRBV2 to TRBJ2-1; 12 bases line up with TRBD2. V gave up 6 bases and J gave up 2 bases; unmatched junction bases: 11. Germline lookup yields CDR1 SNHLY and CDR2 FYNNEI. This CDR3 has 18 amino acids.

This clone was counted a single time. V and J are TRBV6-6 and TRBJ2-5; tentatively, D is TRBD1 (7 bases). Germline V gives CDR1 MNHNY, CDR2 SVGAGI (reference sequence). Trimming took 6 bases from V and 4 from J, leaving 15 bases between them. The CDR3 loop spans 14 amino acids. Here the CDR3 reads CASRTQGRRETQYF. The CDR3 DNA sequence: TGTGCCAGCAGAACACAGGGGAGGAGAGAGACCCAGTACTTC.

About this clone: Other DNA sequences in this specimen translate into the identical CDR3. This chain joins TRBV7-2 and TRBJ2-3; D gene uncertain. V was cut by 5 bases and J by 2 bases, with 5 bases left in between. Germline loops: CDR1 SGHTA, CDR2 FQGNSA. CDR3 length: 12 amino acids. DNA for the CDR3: TGTGCCAGCAGCCTCCTCACAGATACGCAGTATTTT. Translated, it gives CASSLLTDTQYF. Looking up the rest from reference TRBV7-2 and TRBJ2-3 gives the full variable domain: GAGVSQSPSNKVTEKGKDVELRCDPISGHTALYWYRQSLGQGLEFLIYFQGNSAPDKSGLPSDRFSAERTGGSVSTLTIQRTQQEDSAVYLCASSLLTDTQYFGPGTRLTVL.

CDR3 sequence (DNA): TGTGCCAGTAGTGCCATAACCGGGACCGCTACCTACGAGCAGTACTTC. Translated: CASSAITGTATYEQYF. This chain uses TRBV19 with TRBJ2-7, with D perhaps assigned TRBD1 or TRBD2 (5 bases each). The CDR3 extends over 16 amino acids. The V and J ends lost 5 bases and 2 bases respectively, with 19 bases between them. From germline, CDR1 is LNHDA and CDR2 SQIVND (reference sequence).

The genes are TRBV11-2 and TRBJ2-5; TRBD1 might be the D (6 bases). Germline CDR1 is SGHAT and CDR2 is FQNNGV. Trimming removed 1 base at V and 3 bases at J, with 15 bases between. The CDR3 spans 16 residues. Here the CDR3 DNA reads TGTGCCAGCAGCTTAGGAGGCAGGGGATATGAAGAGACCCAGTACTTC. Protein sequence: CASSLGGRGYEETQYF.

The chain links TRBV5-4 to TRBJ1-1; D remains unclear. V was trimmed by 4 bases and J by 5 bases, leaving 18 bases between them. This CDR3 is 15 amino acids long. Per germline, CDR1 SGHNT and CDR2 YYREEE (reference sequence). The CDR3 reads CASSPPWAGPTEAFF. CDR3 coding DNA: TGTGCCAGCAGCCCACCGTGGGCCGGGCCGACTGAAGCTTTCTTT.

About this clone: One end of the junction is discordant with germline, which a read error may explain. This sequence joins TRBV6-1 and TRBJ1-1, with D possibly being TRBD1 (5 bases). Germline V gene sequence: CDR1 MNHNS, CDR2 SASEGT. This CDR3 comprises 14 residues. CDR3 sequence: CASSEAKGNSEAFF. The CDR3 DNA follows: TGTGCCAGCAGTGAAGCGAAGGGGAACTCTGAAGCTTTCTTT.

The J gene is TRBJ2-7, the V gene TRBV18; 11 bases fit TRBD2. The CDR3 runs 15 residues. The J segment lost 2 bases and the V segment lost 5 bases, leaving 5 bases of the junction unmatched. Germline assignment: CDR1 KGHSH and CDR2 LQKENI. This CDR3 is CASSSTSGSTYEQYF. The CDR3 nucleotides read TGTGCCAGCTCATCTACTAGCGGGAGTACCTACGAGCAGTACTTC.

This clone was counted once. The CDR3 DNA reads as TGTGCCAGTGAGACTAGCGGCCTTGCCGGGGAGCTGTTTTTT. Translation gives CASETSGLAGELFF. The V gene is TRBV2, the J gene TRBJ2-2, with 9 bases lining up with TRBD2. J gave up 6 bases and V 9 bases, and 8 bases lay outside the gene matches. The germline CDR1 and CDR2 sequences are SNHLY and FYNNEI. The length of the CDR3 is 14 residues.

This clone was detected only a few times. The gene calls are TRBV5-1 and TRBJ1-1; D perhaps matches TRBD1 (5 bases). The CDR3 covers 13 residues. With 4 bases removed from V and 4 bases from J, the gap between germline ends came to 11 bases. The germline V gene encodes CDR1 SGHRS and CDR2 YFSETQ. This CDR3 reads CASSTAGGTEAFF. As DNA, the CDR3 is TGCGCCAGCAGCACCGCCGGGGGCACTGAAGCTTTCTTT.

The CDR3 DNA sequence: TGCGCCAGCAGCCCGGACCGGGACAGGGGGCATCCACCCACAGATACGCAGTATTTT. This translates into CASSPDRDRGHPPTDTQYF. The rearrangement joins TRBV5-1 to TRBJ2-3; 12 nucleotides align to TRBD1. The germline CDR1 and CDR2 sequences are SGHRS and YFSETQ. After removal of 4 bases from V and 2 bases from J, the junction contained 14 bases not matched to a gene. The CDR3 contains 19 residues.

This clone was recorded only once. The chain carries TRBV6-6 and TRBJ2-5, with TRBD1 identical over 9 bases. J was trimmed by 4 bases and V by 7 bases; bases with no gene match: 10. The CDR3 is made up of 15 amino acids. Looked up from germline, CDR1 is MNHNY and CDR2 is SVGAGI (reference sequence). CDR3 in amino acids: CASKFPGQGGETQYF. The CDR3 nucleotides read TGTGCCAGCAAGTTCCCGGGACAGGGTGGAGAGACCCAGTACTTC.

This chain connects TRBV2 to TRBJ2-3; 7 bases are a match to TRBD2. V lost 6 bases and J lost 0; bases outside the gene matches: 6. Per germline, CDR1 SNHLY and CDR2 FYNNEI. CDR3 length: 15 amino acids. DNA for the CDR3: TGTGCCAGCAGCGCAGCGGGGCAGAGCACAGATACGCAGTATTTT. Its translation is CASSAAGQSTDTQYF.

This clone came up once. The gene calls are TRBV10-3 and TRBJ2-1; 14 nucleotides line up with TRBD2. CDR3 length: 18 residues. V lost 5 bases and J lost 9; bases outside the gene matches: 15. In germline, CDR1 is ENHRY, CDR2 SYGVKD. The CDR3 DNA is TGTGCCATCAGTCCCGGGACTAGCGGGAGAGGGCCATACGGTGAGCAGTTCTTC. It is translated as CAISPGTSGRGPYGEQFF.

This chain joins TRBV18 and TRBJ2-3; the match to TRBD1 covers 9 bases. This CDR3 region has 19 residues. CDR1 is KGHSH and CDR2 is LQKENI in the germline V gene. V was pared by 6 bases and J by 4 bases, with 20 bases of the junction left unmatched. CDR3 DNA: TGTGCCAGCTCTCGAGAATCGGGGTACGGACAGGGGCAACCAGATACGCAGTATTTT. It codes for CASSRESGYGQGQPDTQYF.